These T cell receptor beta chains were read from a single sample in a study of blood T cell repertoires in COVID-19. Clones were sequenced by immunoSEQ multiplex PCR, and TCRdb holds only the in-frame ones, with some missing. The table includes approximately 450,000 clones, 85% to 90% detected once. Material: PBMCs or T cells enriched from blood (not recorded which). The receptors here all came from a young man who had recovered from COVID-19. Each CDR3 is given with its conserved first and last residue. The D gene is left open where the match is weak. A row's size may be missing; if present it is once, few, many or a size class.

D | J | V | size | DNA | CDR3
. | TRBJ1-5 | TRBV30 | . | TGTGCCTGGAGTGCCTCGTATCAGCCCCAGCATTTT | CAWSASYQPQHF
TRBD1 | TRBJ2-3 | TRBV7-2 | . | TGTGCCAGCAGCACACCACGGACAGGGGCAGGCACAGATACGCAGTATTTT | CASSTPRTGAGTDTQYF
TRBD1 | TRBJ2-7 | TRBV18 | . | TGTGCCAGCTCACCCTTGACAGGGTACGAGCAGTACTTC | CASSPLTGYEQYF
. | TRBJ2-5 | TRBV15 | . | TGTGCCACCAGCAGGGAGGGACCATGGCCGACCCAGTACTTC | CATSREGPWPTQYF
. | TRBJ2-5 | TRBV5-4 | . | TGTGCCAGCAGCTTGCGAGGGAATGATATCGAGACCCAGTACTTC | CASSLRGNDIETQYF
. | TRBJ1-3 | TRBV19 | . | TGTGCCAGTAAAGGTCAATTTGCCGGGAACACCATATATTTT | CASKGQFAGNTIYF
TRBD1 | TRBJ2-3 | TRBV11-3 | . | TGTGCCAGCAGCTCCCGACAGGGGGACCCAGATACGCAGTATTTT | CASSSRQGDPDTQYF
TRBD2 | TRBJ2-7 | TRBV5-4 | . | TGTGCCAGCAGTCCTTCGACTAGCGGGAGGTTTTACGAGCAGTACTTC | CASSPSTSGRFYEQYF
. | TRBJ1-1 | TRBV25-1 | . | TGTGCCAGCAGTGATATTAGTGGGGAGTACACTGAAGCTTTCTTT | CASSDISGEYTEAFF
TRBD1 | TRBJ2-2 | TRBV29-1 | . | TGCAGCGTTGTAAGGACAGGGAACACCGGGGAGCTGTTTTTT | CSVVRTGNTGELFF
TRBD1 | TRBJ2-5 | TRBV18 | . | TGTGCCAGCTCACCAGACAGGGGATGGGAGACCCAGTACTTC | CASSPDRGWETQYF
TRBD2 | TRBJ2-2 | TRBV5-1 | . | TGCGCCAGCAGCTTACGACTAGCGGGGAGTTACACCGGGGAGCTGTTTTTT | CASSLRLAGSYTGELFF
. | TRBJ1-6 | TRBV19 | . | TGTGCCAGTAGTATGCAGACTAAGAGCTCCTATAATTCACCCCTCCACTTT | CASSMQTKSSYNSPLHF
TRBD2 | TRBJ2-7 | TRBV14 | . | TGTGCCAGCAGCCACACGGGACTAGCTTCTTCCGAGCAGTACTTC | CASSHTGLASSEQYF
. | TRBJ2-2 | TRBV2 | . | TGTGCCAGCATAAGGCTAGCGAAGACCGGGGAGCTGTTTTTT | CASIRLAKTGELFF
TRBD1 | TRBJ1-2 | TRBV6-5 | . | TGTGCCAGCAGTTACTCCCGGGGACAGGGTAACTATGGCTACACCTTC | CASSYSRGQGNYGYTF
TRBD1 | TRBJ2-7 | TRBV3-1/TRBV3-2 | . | TGTGCCAGCAGCCTGGGACAGGGGGTCGGAGAGCAGTACTTC | CASSLGQGVGEQYF
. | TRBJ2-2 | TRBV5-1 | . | TGCGCCAGCAGCTTGGCCCAGATGAACACCGGGGAGCTGTTTTTT | CASSLAQMNTGELFF
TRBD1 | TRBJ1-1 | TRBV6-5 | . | TGTGCCAGCAGTTACTCGACAGGGGAAGCTTTCTTT | CASSYSTGEAFF
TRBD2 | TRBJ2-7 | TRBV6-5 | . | TGTGCCAGCAGCATCAGCGGGAGGTCCTACGAGCAGTACTTC | CASSISGRSYEQYF
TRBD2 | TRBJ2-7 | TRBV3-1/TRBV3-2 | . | TGTGCCAGCAGCCAGACTAGCGGGAGGCCCTACGAGCAGTACTTC | CASSQTSGRPYEQYF
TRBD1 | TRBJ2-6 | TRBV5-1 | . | TGCGCCAGCAGCTTGGCAACAGGGGTGGTAGGGGCCAACGTCCTGACTTTC | CASSLATGVVGANVLTF
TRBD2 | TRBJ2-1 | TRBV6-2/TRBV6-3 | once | TGTGCCAGCAGTCACTACGGACTAGCGGGATTGCACAATGAGCAGTTCTTC | CASSHYGLAGLHNEQFF
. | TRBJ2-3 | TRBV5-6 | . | TGTGCCAGCAGCTCGAGGACAAGTGCAACAGATACGCAGTATTTT | CASSSRTSATDTQYF
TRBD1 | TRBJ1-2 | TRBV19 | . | TGTGCCAGTAGTACCCGACAGGGAGCCTATGGCTACACCTTC | CASSTRQGAYGYTF
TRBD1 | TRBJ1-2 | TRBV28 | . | TGTGCCAGCAGTTTAGCGGCAGGGGGCTACAGAGGCTACACCTTC | CASSLAAGGYRGYTF
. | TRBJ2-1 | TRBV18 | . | TGTGCCAGCTCACCACGCATGCGCTACAATGAGCAGTTCTTC | CASSPRMRYNEQFF
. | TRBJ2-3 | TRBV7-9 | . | TGTGCCAGCACCCAGGTGGATACGCAGTATTTT | CASTQVDTQYF
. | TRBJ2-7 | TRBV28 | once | TGTGCCAGCAGTTCCGCGGGACTCGCGATTTCCTACGAGCAGTACTTC | CASSSAGLAISYEQYF